This TCR beta chain was captured in a study of T cell repertoires in cytomegalovirus infection. Study-level findings and limits: CMV-specific HLA-C-restricted TCR beta clonotypes dominated the ex vivo response.

As regards this clonotype: Its antigen is unidentified.

The V gene lost 2 bases and the J gene lost 6 bases, with 17 bases spanning the gap. The CDR3 runs 15 residues. CDR1 and CDR2 from the germline V gene are MNHEY and SVGAGI. One entry per CDR3 protein, called by TCRdb with MiXCR from the reads. Here the sample spans about a million distinct CDR3 sequences, approximately 30% being singletons. This chain uses TRBV6-5 with TRBJ2-7; maybe TRBD1 (6 bases). Specimen: cultured CD8+ T cells from PBMCs, collected from culture after CMV antigen stimulation. The clonotype originates from a human donor in good health (CMV status not recorded). Some clones in this sample may be carry-over from other donors' samples. DNA of the CDR3: TGTGCCAGCAGTTACGGCCCTAGACAGGCCGCCGAGCAGTACGTC. Amino acid sequence: CASSYGPRQAAEQYV.